This T cell receptor (beta chain) was recovered during a study of OX40 agonist ivuxolimab in advanced cancers. Study information: Patients were treated with intravenous ivuxolimab, dosed at 0.01 to 10 mg/kg and infused every 2 weeks. Notes on the study in general: Specificity for antigen went undetermined in the expanded peripheral T cells. Expanded clones tended on average to be more numerous among CD8+ T cells than CD4+.

Some clones are missing from TCRdb's copy, which holds only in-frame ones; the method was immunoSEQ multiplex PCR. The repertoire holds 30,000 to 35,000 clones, with around 90% as singletons. This clone showed up just once. Its antigen is as yet unknown. Germline V gene lookup returns CDR1 LNHDA and CDR2 SQIVND (reference sequence). With V trimmed by 5 bases and J by 5 bases, 7 bases remained unmatched. The CDR3 is 14 residues long. The chain links TRBV19 to TRBJ1-1; the match to TRBD1 covers 8 bases. The sequences come from CD4+ or CD8+ T cells sorted from blood, collected in a trial of the OX40 agonist ivuxolimab. This clonotype originated in an adult with an advanced solid tumor such as melanoma, head and neck, liver or kidney cancer. The CDR3 loop is CASSFTGGRTEAFF. The CDR3 nucleotides are TGTGCCAGTAGTTTCACAGGGGGGAGAACTGAAGCTTTCTTT.